What follows are 3 T cell receptor beta chains derived from one specimen sequenced in a study of tissue T cells after allogeneic stem cell transplantation. Clones were read by immunoSEQ multiplex PCR, and TCRdb kept only the in-frame ones, dropping some. Of about 3,500 clones in the sample, roughly 45% were seen once. Noted time point: mouse harvest day 14 after allogeneic transplant. Each mouse received 10^7 T-cell-depleted marrow cells plus 10^6 splenic CD5+ T cells by tail vein. Input material: gut tissue. The origin of the receptors is a female BALB/c mouse given C57BL/6 T cells with graft-versus-host disease after an allogeneic hematopoietic cell transplant.

Regarding this clone: Gene names follow the mouse nomenclature. CDR3 bases read: TGTGCCAGCGGGACATTTTCCAACGAAAGATTATTT. Protein: CASGTFSNERLF. The CDR3, in full, reads CASGTFSNERLFF. V gene TRBV26 combines with J gene TRBJ1-4, with D tentatively TRBD1 (6 bases). The CDR3 end lies 1 residue beyond the end of the read and is filled in from the germline J gene. Germline loops: CDR1 KGHPV, CDR2 FQNQEV (reference sequence). Trimming left V 8 bases short and J 0 bases short, with 7 bases between. This CDR3 region has 13 residues.

Remarks on this clone: Gene names refer to mouse genes. The read terminates 1 residue ahead of where the CDR3 ends, so the germline J gene completes it. The chain combines TRBV13-2 with TRBJ2-5; D may match TRBD1 or TRBD2 (5 bases each). Germline CDR1 and CDR2: NNHNN and SYGAGS (reference sequence). The CDR3 has 14 residues. V gave up 3 bases and J gave up 0 bases, with 8 bases separating them. CDR3 bases read: TGTGCCAGCGGTGGGAGGGGCAACCAAGACACCCAGTAC. Residues: CASGGRGNQDTQY. The full CDR3 protein is CASGGRGNQDTQYF.

With regard to this clone: Genes and germline are mouse. The CDR3 end lies 1 residue beyond the end of the read and is filled in from the germline J gene. The chain has TRBV1 and TRBJ2-7; TRBD2 matches at 8 bases. Trimming at V came to 3 bases and at J to 4 bases, leaving 8 bases not matched to a gene. The V gene's germline CDR1 is NSQYPW and CDR2 LRSPGD (reference sequence). The CDR3 runs to 15 residues. The CDR3 spells CTCSALLGGGYEQYF. The part of the CDR3 DNA that was read is TGCACCTGCAGTGCGTTGCTGGGGGGCGGGTATGAACAGTAC.